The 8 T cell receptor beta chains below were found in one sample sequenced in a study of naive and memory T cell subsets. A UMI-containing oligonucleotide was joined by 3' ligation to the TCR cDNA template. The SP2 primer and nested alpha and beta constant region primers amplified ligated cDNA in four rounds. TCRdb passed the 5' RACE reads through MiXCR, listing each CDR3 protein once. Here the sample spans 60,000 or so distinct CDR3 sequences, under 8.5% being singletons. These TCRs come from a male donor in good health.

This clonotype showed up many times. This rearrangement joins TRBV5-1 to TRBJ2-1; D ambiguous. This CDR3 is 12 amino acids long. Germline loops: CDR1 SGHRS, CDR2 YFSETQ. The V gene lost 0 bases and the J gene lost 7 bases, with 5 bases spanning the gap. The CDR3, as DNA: TGCGCCAGCAGCTTGGCCCGGAATGAGCAGTTCTTC. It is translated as CASSLARNEQFF.

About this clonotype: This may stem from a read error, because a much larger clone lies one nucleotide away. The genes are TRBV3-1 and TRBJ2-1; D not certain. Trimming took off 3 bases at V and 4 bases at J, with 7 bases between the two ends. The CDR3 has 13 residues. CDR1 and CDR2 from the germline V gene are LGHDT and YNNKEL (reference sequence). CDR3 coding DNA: TGTGCCAGCAGCCACACCGGTTACAATGAGCAGTTCTTC. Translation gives CASSHTGYNEQFF.

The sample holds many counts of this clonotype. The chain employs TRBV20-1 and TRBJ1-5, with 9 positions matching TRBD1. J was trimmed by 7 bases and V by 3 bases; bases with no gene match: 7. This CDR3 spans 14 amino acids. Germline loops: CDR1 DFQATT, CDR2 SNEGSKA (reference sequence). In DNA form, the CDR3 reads TGCAGTGCTAGGGACAGGGGTTTGGGACAGCCCCAGCATTTT. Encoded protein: CSARDRGLGQPQHF.

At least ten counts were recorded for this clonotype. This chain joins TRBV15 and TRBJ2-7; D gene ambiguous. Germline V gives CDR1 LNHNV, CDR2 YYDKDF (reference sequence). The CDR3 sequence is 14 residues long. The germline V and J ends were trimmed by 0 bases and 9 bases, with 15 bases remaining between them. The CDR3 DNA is TGTGCCACCAGCAGAGATTCCGGCCCGGATCGGCAGTACTTC. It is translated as CATSRDSGPDRQYF.

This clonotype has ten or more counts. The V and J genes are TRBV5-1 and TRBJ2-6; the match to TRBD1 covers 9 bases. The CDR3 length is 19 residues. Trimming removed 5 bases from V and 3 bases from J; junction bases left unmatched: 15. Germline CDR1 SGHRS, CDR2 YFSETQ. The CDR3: CASRMGPGTGPIGANVLTF. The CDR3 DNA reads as TGCGCCAGCAGGATGGGACCGGGGACAGGGCCTATTGGGGCCAACGTCCTGACTTTC.

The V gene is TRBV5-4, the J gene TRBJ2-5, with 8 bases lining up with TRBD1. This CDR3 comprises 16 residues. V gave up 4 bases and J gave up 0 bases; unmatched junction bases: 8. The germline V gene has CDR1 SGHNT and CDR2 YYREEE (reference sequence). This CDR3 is CASSSTGTGDQETQYF. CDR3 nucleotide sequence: TGTGCCAGCAGCAGCACCGGGACAGGAGACCAAGAGACCCAGTACTTC.

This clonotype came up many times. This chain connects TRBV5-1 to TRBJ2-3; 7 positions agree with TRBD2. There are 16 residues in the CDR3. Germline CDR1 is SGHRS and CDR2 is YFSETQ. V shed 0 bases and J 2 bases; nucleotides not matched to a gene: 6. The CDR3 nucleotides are TGCGCCAGCAGCTTGGTGCGGCGGGAGACCACAGATACGCAGTATTTT. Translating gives CASSLVRRETTDTQYF.

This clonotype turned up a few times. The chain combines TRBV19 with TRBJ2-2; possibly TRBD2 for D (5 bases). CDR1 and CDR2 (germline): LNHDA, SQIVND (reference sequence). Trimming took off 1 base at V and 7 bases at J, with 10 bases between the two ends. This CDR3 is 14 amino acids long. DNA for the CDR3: TGTGCCAGTAGTATAGGTACTGGGAGCGGGGAGCTGTTTTTT. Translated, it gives CASSIGTGSGELFF.